This T cell receptor beta chain is from a study of T cell changes during pregnancy in multiple sclerosis. A word on this clone: The sample contains more than one DNA sequence encoding this CDR3.

TCRdb's copy holds only in-frame clones and misses some; the assay was immunoSEQ multiplex PCR. This sample carries roughly 79,000 clones, approximately 92% of them seen once, and the ten largest clones take 0.75%. The CDR3 contains 13 residues. With 3 bases removed from V and 8 bases from J, the gap between germline ends came to 10 bases. Germline V gene lookup returns CDR1 SGHTA and CDR2 FQGNSA. This chain joins TRBV7-2 and TRBJ2-2; D might be TRBD2 (5 bases). Sequenced material: peripheral blood, taken in the second trimester of pregnancy. The TCR originated in a female donor in good health, enrolled as a control in a pregnancy study. This chain's CDR3 is CASSLASYGELFF. CDR3 coding DNA: TGTGCCAGCAGCTTGGCTAGCTATGGGGAGCTGTTTTTT.